The T cell receptor beta chain under discussion was sequenced for a study of human T cells and chemical hapten exposure. MiXCR, applied by TCRdb to the RACE reads, yields one record per CDR3 protein. This table has over 45,000 distinct CDR3 sequences, about 9% appearing once. Study-level points and caveats: Patch test score rose with PT1 expanded TCR count, significant at thresholds 8, 16 and 32, not 4.

Trimming took 6 bases from V and 1 from J, leaving 7 bases between them. This CDR3 comprises 13 residues. CDR1 and CDR2 (germline): MNHEY, SVGAGI. This clonotype was recorded a few times. Its cognate antigen is unknown. As to time point: patch test 1, 2 weeks after DPC sensitization. The treatment here: therapeutic diphenylcyclopropenone sensitization with weekly scalp DPC. Sequencing used whole blood, obtained in connection with sensitization to the hapten diphenylcyclopropenone (DPC). This TCR derives from a woman aged 40 to 50 with alopecia areata. Some clones in this sample may be carry-over from other donors' samples. This chain uses TRBV6-5 with TRBJ1-5; D unresolved. The CDR3 sequence: CASSPRSNQPQHF. CDR3 DNA sequence: TGTGCCAGCAGCCCACGGAGCAATCAGCCCCAGCATTTT.